The following is a T cell receptor (beta chain) sequence with its context. Its antigen is undetermined. The sample comes from a study of vaccination and CD4 T cells after COVID-19. For the study at large: Controls used CEFX viral epitopes (positive), HIV-1 Nef peptides (negative), or no peptide. Study-wide points: For convalescent patients, a median approximately 84% of reactive clones surfaced exclusively after vaccination.

Once obtained from cultured CD4+ T cells, the DNA was sequenced using the Oncomine TCR Beta short-read assay. Genomic DNA from cultured CD4+ T cells was extracted. Each CDR3 protein gets one entry after TCRdb re-called the PCR reads with MiXCR. The sample lists about 15,000 distinct CDR3 sequences; around half were seen once. The V gene lost 11 bases and the J gene lost 6 bases, with 14 bases spanning the gap. The germline V gene encodes CDR1 ENHRY and CDR2 SYGVKD. The CDR3 is made up of 11 amino acids. Documented treatment: approximately nine-day PBMC culture with coronavirus spike peptide pools or control peptides (ViraFEST assay).

The origin of this receptor is a human donor who had recovered from COVID-19. The gene calls are TRBV10-3 and TRBJ2-7, with a weak D call TRBD1 (5 bases). The sequences come from CD4+ T cells from blood, cultured in vitro, collected before SARS-CoV-2 vaccination. The CDR3 reads CAVGREGEQYF. In DNA, the CDR3 is TGTGCCGTCGGCAGGGAAGGCGAGCAGTACTTC.